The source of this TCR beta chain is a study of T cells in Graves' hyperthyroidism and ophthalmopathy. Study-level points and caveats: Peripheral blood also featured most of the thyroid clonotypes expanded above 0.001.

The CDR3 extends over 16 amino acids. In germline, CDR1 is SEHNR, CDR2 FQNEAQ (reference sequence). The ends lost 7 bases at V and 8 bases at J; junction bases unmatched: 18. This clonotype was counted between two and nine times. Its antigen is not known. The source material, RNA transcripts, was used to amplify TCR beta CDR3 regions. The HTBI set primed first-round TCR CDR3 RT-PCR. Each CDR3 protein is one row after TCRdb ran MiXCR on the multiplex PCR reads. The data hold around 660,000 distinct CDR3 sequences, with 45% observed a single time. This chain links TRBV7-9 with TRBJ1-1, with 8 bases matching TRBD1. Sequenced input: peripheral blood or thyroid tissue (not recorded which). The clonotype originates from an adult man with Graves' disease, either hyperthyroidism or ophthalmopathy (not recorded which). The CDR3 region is CASTNPGTGRLAEAFF. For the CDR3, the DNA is TGTGCCAGCACCAACCCTGGGACAGGTAGATTGGCCGAAGCTTTCTTT.